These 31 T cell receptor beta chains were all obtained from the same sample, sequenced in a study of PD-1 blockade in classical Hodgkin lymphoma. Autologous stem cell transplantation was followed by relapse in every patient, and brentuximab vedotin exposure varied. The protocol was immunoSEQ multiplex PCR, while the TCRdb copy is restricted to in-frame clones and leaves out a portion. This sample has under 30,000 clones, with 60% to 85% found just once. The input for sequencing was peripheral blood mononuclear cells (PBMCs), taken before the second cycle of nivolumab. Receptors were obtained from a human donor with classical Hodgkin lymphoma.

In DNA, the CDR3 is TGTGCCAGCAGCATCGAGCCTCCCTTAGCCGTCAATGAGCAGTTCTTC. It yields the protein CASSIEPPLAVNEQFF. The rearrangement uses TRBV21-1 and TRBJ2-1; TRBD2 is taken as the D call from the table, unchecked against the DNA. TRBV21-1 corresponds to a pseudogene. The CDR3 loop spans 16 amino acids.

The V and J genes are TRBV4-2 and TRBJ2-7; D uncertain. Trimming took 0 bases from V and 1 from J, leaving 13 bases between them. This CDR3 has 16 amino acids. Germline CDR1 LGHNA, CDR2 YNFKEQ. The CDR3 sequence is CASSQEWGVLSYEQYF. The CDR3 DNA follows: TGTGCCAGCAGCCAAGAGTGGGGTGTGTTATCCTACGAGCAGTACTTC.

In DNA form, the CDR3 reads TGTGCCAGTAGTCAGGACAGGCAAGAGACCCAGTACTTC. Protein: CASSQDRQETQYF. V gene TRBV19 combines with J gene TRBJ2-5; 7 bases fit TRBD1. The CDR3 is made up of 13 amino acids. V shed 5 bases, J shed 2 bases, and the junction held 2 bases outside the gene matches. Germline values: CDR1 LNHDA, CDR2 SQIVND (reference sequence).

The CDR3 protein is CASSHRQGVKNTEAFF. The CDR3, as DNA: TGCGCCAGCAGCCACCGACAGGGGGTGAAAAACACTGAAGCTTTCTTT. This sequence joins TRBV4-1 and TRBJ1-1, with TRBD1 identical over 9 bases. CDR1 and CDR2 from the germline V gene are MGHRA and YSYEKL. J lost 2 bases, V lost 3 bases, and 7 bases had no gene match. This CDR3 region has 16 residues.

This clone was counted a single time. CDR3 coding DNA: TGTGCCAGCAGCCGAGGATCCCTGGCCTACGAGCAGTACTTC. Its protein product is CASSRGSLAYEQYF. V gene TRBV4-2 combines with J gene TRBJ2-7; no definite D call. The CDR3 is 14 residues long. The V end lost 4 bases, the J end lost 2 bases, and 12 bases lay between the germline ends. CDR1 LGHNA and CDR2 YNFKEQ come from the germline V gene.

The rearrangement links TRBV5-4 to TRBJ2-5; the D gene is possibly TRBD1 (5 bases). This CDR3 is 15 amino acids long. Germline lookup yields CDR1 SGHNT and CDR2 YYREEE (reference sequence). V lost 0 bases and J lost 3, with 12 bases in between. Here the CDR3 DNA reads TGTGCCAGCAGCTTGGGGGGCAGTTGGGAAGAGACCCAGTACTTC. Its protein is CASSLGGSWEETQYF.

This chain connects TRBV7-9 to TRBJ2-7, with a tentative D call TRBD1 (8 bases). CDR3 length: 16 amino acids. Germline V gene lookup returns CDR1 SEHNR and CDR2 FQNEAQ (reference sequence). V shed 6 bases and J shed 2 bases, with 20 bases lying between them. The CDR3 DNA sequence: TGTGCCAGCAGGCCCCCGGACAGGGCGGGGGCCTACGAGCAGTACTTC. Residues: CASRPPDRAGAYEQYF.

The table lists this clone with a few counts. The CDR3 protein is CASSATLGGNGELFF. The CDR3 DNA reads TGTGCCAGCAGCGCAACCCTAGGGGGTAACGGGGAGCTGTTTTTT. The chain uses TRBV27 and TRBJ2-2, with a tentative D call TRBD1 (6 bases). Germline V lookup: CDR1 MNHEY, CDR2 SMNVEV (reference sequence). The CDR3 covers 15 residues. The V end was cut by 6 bases, the J end by 7 bases, with 18 bases between.

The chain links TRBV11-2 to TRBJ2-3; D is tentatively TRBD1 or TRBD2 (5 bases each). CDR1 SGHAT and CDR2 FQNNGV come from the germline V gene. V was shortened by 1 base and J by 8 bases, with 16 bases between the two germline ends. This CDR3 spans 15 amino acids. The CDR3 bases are TGTGCCAGCAGCTTAGGGGCCTCCTCTGGGGGTACGCAGTATTTT. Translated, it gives CASSLGASSGGTQYF. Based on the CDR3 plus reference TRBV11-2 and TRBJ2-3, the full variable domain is EAGVAQSPRYKIIEKRQSVAFWCNPISGHATLYWYQQILGQGPKLLIQFQNNGVVDDSQLPKDRFSAERLKGVDSTLKIQPAKLEDSAVYLCASSLGASSGGTQYFGPGTRLTVL.

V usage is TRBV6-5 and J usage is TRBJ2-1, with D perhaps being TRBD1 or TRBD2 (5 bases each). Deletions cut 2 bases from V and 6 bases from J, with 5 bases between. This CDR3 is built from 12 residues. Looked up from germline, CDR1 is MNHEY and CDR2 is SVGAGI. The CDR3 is CASSYGGNEQFF. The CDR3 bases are TGTGCCAGCAGTTACGGGGGCAATGAGCAGTTCTTC.

CDR3 amino acids: CASSLDFNNEQFF. The CDR3 DNA reads as TGCGCCAGCAGCTTGGACTTCAACAATGAGCAGTTCTTC. The chain is built from TRBV5-1 and TRBJ2-1; D is unresolved. Germline CDR1 SGHRS, CDR2 YFSETQ. V lost 0 bases, J lost 5 bases, and 6 bases lay in between. The CDR3 is made up of 13 amino acids. Full variable domain (missing parts from reference TRBV5-1 and TRBJ2-1): KAGVTQTPRYLIKTRGQQVTLSCSPISGHRSVSWYQQTPGQGLQFLFEYFSETQRNKGNFPGRFSGRQFSNSRSEMNVSTLELGDSALYLCASSLDFNNEQFFGPGTRLTVL.

CDR3 region: CASSPSSRQDSPLHF. DNA of the CDR3: TGCGCCAGCAGTCCAAGCTCTCGACAGGATTCACCCCTCCACTTT. The chain combines TRBV4-3 with TRBJ1-6, with a tentative D call TRBD1 (6 bases). In germline, CDR1 is LGHNA, CDR2 YSLEER. V lost 6 bases to trimming and J lost 8 bases, with 17 bases between them. This CDR3 has 15 residues.

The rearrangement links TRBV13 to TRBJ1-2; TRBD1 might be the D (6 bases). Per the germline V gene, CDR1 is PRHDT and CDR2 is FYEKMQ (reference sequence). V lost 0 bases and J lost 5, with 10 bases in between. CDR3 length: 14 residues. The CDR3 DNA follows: TGTGCCAGCAGCTTAGGCACAGGGAGATATGGCTACACCTTC. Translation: CASSLGTGRYGYTF.

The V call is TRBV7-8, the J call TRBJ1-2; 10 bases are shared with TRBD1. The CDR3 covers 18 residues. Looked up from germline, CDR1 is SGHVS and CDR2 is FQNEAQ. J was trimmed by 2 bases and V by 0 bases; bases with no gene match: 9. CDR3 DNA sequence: TGTGCCAGCAGCTTAGCGATAAGACCGGGACAGGGGAACTATGGCTACACCTTC. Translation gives CASSLAIRPGQGNYGYTF.

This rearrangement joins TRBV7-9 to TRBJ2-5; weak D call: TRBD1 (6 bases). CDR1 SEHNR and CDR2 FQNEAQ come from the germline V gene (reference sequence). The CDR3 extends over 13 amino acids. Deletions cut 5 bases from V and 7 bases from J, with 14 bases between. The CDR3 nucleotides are TGTGCCAGCAGCCCCGGACAGCCCGGGACCCAGTACTTC. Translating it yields CASSPGQPGTQYF. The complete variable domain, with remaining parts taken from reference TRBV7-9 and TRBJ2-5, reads DTGVSQNPRHKITKRGQNVTFRCDPISEHNRLYWYRQTLGQGPEFLTYFQNEAQLEKSRLLSDRFSAERPKGSFSTLEIQRTEQGDSAMYLCASSPGQPGTQYFGPGTRLLVL.

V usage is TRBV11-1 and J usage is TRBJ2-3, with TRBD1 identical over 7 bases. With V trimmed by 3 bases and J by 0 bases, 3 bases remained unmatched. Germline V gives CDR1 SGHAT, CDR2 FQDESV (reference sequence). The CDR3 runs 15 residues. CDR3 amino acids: CASSFRDRSTDTQYF. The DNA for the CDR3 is TGTGCCAGCAGCTTCCGGGACAGAAGCACAGATACGCAGTATTTT.

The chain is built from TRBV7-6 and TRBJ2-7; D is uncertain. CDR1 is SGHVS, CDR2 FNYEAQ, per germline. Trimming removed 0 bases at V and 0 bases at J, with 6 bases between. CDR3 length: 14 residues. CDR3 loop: CASSLAMNSYEQYF. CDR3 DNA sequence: TGTGCCAGCAGCTTAGCGATGAACTCCTACGAGCAGTACTTC. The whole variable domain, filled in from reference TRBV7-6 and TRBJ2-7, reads GAGVSQSPRYKVTKRGQDVALRCDPISGHVSLYWYRQALGQGPEFLTYFNYEAQQDKSGLPNDRFSAERPEGSISTLTIQRTEQRDSAMYRCASSLAMNSYEQYFGPGTRLTVT.

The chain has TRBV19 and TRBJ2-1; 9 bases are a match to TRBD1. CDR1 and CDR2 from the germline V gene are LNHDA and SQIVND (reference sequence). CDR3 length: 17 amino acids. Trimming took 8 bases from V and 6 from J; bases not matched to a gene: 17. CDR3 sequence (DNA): TGTGCCAGTCCTCGCGAGCGGGACAGGGTCCGTTGCAATGAGCAGTTCTTC. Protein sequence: CASPRERDRVRCNEQFF.

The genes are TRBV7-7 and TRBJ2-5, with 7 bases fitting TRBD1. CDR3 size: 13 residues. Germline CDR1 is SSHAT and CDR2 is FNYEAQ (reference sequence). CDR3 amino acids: CAIRKTGSETQYF. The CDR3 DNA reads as TGTGCTATCCGAAAGACAGGGAGCGAGACCCAGTACTTC.

The CDR3 loop is CASSPLTGGGTEAFF. The CDR3 region has the DNA TGTGCCAGCAGTCCCCTAACAGGGGGCGGCACTGAAGCTTTCTTT. This chain links TRBV27 with TRBJ1-1; TRBD1 matches at 9 bases. The CDR3 extends over 15 amino acids. V shed 5 bases and J 4 bases; nucleotides not matched to a gene: 8. Germline V CDR1 and CDR2: MNHEY, SMNVEV (reference sequence).

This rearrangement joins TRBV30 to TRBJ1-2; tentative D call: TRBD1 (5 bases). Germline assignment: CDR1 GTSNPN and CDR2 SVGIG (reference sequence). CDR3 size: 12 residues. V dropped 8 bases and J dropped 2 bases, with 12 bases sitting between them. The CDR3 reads CAGRRGNYGYTF. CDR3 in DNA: TGTGCCGGGCGTAGGGGAAACTATGGCTACACCTTC.

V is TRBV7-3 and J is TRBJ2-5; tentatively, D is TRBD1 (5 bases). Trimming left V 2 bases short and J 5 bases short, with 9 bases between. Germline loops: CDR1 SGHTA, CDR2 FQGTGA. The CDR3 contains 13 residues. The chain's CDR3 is CASSLYPGETQYF. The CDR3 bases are TGTGCCAGCAGCTTATACCCAGGGGAGACCCAGTACTTC.

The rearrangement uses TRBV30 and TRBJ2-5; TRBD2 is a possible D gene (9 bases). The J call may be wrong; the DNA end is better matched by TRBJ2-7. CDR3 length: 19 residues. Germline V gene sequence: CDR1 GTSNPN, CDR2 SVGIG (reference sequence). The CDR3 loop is CAWTLGFGTGGGGVSEQYF. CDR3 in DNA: TGTGCCTGGACCCTAGGATTCGGGACAGGCGGCGGGGGGGTCTCCGAGCAGTACTTC.

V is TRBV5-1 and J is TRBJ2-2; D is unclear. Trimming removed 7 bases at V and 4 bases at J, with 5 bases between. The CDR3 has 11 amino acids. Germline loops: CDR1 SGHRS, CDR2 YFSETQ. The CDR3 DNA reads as TGCGCCAGCCCCTTCACCGGGGAGCTGTTTTTT. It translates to CASPFTGELFF.

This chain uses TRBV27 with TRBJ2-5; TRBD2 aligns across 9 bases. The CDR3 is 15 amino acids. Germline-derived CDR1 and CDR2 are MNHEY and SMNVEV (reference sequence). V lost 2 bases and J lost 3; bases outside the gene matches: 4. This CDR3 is CASSLRRGGKETQYF. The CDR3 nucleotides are TGTGCCAGCAGTTTAAGGCGGGGGGGCAAAGAGACCCAGTACTTC.

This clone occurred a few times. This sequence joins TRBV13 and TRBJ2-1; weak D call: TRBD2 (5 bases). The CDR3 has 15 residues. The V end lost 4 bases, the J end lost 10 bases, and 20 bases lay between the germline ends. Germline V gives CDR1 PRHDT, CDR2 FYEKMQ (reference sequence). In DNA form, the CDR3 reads TGTGCCAGCAGCTCCCACACTCTCGACCTAGCCGAGCAGTTCTTC. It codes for CASSSHTLDLAEQFF.

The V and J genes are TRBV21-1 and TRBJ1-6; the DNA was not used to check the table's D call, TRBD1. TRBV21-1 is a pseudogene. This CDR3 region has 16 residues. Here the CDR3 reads CASSEPPGSDNSPLHF. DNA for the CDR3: TGTGCCAGCAGCGAACCCCCAGGGTCGGATAATTCACCCCTCCACTTT.

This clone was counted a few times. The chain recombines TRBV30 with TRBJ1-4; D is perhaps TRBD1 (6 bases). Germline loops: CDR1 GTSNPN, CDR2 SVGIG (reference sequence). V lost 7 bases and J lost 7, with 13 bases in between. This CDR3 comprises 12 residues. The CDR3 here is CASQGTSEKLFF. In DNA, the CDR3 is TGTGCCTCACAAGGGACATCTGAAAAACTGTTTTTT.

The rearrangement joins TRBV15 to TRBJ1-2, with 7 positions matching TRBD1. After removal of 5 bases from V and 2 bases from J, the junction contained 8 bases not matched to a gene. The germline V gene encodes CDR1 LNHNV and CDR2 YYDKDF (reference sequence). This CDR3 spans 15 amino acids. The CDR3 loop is CATSFRSGQNYGYTF. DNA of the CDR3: TGTGCCACCAGCTTCCGATCGGGACAGAACTATGGCTACACCTTC.

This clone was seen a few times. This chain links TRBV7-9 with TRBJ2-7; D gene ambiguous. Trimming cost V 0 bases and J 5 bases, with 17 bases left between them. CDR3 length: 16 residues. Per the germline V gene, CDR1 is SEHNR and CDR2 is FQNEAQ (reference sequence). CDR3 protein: CASSLASRHRDNEQYF. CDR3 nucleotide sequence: TGTGCCAGCAGCTTAGCTTCGAGGCACCGTGACAACGAGCAGTACTTC.

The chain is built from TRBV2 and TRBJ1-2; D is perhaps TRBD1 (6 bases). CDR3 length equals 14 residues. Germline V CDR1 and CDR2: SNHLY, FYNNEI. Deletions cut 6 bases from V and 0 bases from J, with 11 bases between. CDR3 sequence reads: CASREDSANYGYTF. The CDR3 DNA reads TGTGCCAGCAGAGAGGACAGCGCTAACTATGGCTACACCTTC.